Given below is one T cell receptor (beta chain) in context. Recruits, aged roughly 18 to 100 years, lived in 24 US areas. The assay was immunoSEQ multiplex PCR, and TCRdb's table has in-frame clones only and misses some. This sample has approximately 170,000 clones, with 88% found just once. V was trimmed by 6 bases and J by 8 bases, leaving 13 bases between them. Per the germline V gene, CDR1 is SNHLY and CDR2 is FYNNEI. The CDR3 has 12 residues. This entry belongs to a study of blood T cell repertoires in COVID-19. The chain recombines TRBV2 with TRBJ1-2, with D possibly being TRBD1 (5 bases). The specimen was PBMCs or T cells enriched from blood (not recorded which). The sequence came from a woman younger than 35 who had recovered from COVID-19. The CDR3 sequence: CASRGGSGGYTF. The DNA for the CDR3 is TGTGCCAGCAGGGGGGGGTCTGGAGGCTACACCTTC.